This TCR beta chain came from a study of blood T cell repertoires in COVID-19. On the study more broadly: The United States, Italy and Spain supplied acute and convalescent COVID-19 samples.

The CDR3 is 12 residues long. Germline V gives CDR1 LGHNA, CDR2 YNFKEQ. The V end was cut by 3 bases, the J end by 8 bases, with 10 bases between. Study processing details: By means of reference gene primer amplification, nucleated cell counts were estimated. Libraries were prepared by immunoSEQ multiplex PCR; TCRdb keeps only in-frame clonotypes and omits some of them. V and J calls and clone size are given by that table; D and trimming were obtained from the DNA. The table records 120,000 to 150,000 clones, over 75% of them present only once. J is TRBJ1-1 and V is TRBV4-2; D unclear. Sequenced material: peripheral blood. This clonotype was obtained from a man aged 55 to 70 with active or convalescent COVID-19. In nucleotides, the CDR3 is TGTGCCAGCAGCCAGAGGGTCGGAGAAGCTTTCTTT. Its translation: CASSQRVGEAFF.